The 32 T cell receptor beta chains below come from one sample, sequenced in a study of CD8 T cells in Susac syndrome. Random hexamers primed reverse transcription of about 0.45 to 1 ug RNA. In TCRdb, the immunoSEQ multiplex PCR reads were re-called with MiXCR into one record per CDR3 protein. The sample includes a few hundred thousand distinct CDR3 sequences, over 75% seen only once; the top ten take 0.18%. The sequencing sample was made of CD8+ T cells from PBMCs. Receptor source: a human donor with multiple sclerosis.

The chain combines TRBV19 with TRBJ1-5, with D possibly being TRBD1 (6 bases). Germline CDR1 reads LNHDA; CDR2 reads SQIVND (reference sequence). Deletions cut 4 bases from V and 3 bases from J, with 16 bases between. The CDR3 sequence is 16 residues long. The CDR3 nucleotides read TGTGCCAGTAGTAGAGAGACAGGCGACCTCAATCAGCCCCAGCATTTT. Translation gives CASSRETGDLNQPQHF.

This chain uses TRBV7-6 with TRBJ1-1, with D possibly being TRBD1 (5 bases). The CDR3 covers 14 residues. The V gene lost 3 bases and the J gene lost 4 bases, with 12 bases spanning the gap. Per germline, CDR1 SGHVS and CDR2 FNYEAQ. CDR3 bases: TGTGCCAGCAGCTTGGTGGGGACGGGCACTGAAGCTTTCTTT. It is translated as CASSLVGTGTEAFF.

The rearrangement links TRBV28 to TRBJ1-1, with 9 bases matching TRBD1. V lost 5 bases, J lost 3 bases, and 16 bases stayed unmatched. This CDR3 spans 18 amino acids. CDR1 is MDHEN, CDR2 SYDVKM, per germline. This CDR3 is CASSLGTGFRGIDTEAFF. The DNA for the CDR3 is TGTGCCAGCAGTCTCGGGACAGGGTTTAGAGGCATAGACACTGAAGCTTTCTTT.

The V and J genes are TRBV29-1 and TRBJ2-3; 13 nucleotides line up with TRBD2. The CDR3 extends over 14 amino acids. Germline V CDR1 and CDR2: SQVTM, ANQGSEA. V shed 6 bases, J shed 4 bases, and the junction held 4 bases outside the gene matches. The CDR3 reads CSVVGLAGADTQYF. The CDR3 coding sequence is TGCAGCGTCGTAGGACTAGCGGGAGCAGATACGCAGTATTTT.

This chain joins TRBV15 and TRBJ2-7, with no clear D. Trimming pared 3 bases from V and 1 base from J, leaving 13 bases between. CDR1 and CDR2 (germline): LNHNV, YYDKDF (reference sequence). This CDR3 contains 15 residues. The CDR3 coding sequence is TGTGCCACCAGCAGCAGAGCGCGCCTGTCCTACGAGCAGTACTTC. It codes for CATSSRARLSYEQYF.

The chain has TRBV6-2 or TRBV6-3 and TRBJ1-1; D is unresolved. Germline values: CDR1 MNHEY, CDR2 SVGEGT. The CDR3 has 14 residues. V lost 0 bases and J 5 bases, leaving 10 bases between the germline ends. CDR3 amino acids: CASSYSETQTEAFF. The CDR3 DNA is TGTGCCAGCAGTTACTCCGAGACACAGACTGAAGCTTTCTTT.

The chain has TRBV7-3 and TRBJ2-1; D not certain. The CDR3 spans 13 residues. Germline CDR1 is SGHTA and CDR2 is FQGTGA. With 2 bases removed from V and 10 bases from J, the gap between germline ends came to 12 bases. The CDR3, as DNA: TGTGCCAGCAGCTTAGAACAGTTTGGGGAGCAGTTCTTC. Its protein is CASSLEQFGEQFF.

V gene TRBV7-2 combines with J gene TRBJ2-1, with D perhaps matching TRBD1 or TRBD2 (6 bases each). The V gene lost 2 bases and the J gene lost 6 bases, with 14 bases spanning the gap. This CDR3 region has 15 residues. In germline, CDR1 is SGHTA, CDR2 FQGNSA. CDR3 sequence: CASSLSRGQGNEQFF. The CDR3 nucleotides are TGTGCCAGCAGCTTAAGCCGGGGGCAGGGCAATGAGCAGTTCTTC.

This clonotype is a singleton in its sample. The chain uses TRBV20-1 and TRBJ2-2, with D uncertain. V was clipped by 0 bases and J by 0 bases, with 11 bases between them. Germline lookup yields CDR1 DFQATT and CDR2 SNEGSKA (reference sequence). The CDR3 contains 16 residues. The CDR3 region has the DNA TGCAGTGCTAGAGAGCTGGACCACGCGAACACCGGGGAGCTGTTTTTT. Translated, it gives CSARELDHANTGELFF.

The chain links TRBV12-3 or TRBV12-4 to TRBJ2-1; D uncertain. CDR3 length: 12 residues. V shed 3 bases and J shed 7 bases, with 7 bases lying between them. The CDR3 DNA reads TGTGCCAGCAGTTTGGGCATGAATGAGCAGTTCTTC. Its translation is CASSLGMNEQFF.

In DNA, the CDR3 is TGCAGTGCTAGATCCTTCGCGATTAACTCCTACGAGCAGTACTTC. Amino acid sequence: CSARSFAINSYEQYF. The chain combines TRBV20-1 with TRBJ2-7, with no clear D. V was cut by 2 bases and J by 0 bases, with 14 bases left in between. Germline V gene data show CDR1 as DFQATT and CDR2 as SNEGSKA (reference sequence). This CDR3 comprises 15 residues.

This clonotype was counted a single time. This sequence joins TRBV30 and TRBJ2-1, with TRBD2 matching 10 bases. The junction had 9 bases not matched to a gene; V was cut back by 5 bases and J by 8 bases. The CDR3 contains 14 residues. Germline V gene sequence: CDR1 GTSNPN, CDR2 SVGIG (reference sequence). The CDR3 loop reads CAWSLAGDTDEQFF. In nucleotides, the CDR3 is TGTGCCTGGTCCCTAGCGGGAGACACAGATGAGCAGTTCTTC.

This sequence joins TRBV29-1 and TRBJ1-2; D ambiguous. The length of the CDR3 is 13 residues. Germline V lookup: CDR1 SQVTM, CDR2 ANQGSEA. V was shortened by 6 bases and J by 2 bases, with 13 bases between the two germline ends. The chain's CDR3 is CSVDLAENYGYTF. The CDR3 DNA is TGCAGCGTCGACTTGGCAGAGAACTATGGCTACACCTTC. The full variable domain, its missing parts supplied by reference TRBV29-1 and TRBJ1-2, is SAVISQKPSRDICQRGTSLTIQCQVDSQVTMMFWYRQQPGQSLTLIATANQGSEATYESGFVIDKFPISRPNLTFSTLTVSNMSPEDSSIYLCSVDLAENYGYTFGSGTRLTVV.

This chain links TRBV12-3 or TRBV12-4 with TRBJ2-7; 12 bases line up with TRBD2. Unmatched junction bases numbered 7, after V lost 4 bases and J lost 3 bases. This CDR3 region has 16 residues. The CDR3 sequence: CASSSPTSGRFYEQYF. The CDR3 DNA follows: TGTGCCAGCAGTTCCCCTACTAGCGGGAGGTTCTACGAGCAGTACTTC.

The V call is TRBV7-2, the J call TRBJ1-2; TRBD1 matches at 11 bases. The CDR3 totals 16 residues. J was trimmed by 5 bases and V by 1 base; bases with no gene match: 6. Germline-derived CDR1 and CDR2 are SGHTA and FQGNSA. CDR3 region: CASSLGTGGVWYGYTF. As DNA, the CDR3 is TGTGCCAGCAGCTTAGGGACAGGGGGCGTTTGGTATGGCTACACCTTC.

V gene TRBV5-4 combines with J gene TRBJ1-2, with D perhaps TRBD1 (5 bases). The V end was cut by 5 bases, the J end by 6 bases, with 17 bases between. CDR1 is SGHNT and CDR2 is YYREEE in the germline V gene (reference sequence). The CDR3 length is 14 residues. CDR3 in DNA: TGTGCCAGCAGTTTCGGGACCGAATTAGATGGCTACACCTTC. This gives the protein CASSFGTELDGYTF. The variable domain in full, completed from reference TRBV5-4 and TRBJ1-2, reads ETGVTQSPTHLIKTRGQQVTLRCSSQSGHNTVSWYQQALGQGPQFIFQYYREEENGRGNFPPRFSGLQFPNYSSELNVNALELDDSALYLCASSFGTELDGYTFGSGTRLTVV.

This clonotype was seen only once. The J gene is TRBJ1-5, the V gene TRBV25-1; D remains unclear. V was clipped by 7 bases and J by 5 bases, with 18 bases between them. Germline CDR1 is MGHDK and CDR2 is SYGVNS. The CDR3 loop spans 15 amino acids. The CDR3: CASISPVGRDQPQHF. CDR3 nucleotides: TGTGCCAGCATCTCCCCGGTGGGGAGGGATCAGCCCCAGCATTTT.

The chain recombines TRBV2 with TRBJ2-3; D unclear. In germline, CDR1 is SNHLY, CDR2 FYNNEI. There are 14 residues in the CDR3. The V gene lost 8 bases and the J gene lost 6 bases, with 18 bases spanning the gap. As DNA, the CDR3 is TGTGCCAGCCGGATAGGGCCGCAGGCGGATACGCAGTATTTT. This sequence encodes CASRIGPQADTQYF.

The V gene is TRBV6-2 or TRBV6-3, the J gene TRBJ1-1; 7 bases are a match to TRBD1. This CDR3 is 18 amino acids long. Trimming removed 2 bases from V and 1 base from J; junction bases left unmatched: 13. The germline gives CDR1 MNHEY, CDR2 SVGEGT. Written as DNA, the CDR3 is TGTGCCAGCAGTTACGTTAGAGAGGGGGCTTATTGGAACACTGAAGCTTTCTTT. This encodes CASSYVREGAYWNTEAFF.

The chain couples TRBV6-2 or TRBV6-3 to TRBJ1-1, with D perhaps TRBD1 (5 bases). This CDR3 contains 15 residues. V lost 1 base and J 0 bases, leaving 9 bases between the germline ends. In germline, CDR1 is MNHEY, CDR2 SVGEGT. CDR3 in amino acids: CASSYFGTVNTEAFF. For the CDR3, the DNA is TGTGCCAGCAGTTACTTTGGGACGGTGAACACTGAAGCTTTCTTT.

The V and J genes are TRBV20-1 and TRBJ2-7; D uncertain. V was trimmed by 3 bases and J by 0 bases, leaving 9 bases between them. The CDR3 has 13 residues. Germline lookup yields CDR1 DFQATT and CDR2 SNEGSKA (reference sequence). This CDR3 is CSASRPNSYEQYF. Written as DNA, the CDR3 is TGCAGTGCTAGTCGTCCGAACTCCTACGAGCAGTACTTC.

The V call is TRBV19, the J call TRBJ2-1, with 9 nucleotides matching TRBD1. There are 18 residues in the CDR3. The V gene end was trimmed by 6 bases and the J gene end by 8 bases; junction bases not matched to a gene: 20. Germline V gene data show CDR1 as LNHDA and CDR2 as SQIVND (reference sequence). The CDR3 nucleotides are TGTGCCAGTAGCCATATGGGCATACAGGGGGCGTTTTATTATGAGCAGTTCTTC. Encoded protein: CASSHMGIQGAFYYEQFF.

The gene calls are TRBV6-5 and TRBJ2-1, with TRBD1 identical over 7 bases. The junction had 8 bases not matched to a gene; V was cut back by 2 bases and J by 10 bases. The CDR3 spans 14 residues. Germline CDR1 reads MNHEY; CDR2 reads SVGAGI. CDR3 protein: CASSYANRGGEQFF. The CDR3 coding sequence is TGTGCCAGCAGTTACGCTAACAGGGGCGGCGAGCAGTTCTTC.

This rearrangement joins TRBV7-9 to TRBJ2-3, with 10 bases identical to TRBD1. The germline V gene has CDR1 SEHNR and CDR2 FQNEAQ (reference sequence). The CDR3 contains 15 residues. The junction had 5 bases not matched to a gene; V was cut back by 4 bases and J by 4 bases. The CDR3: CASSYRDRGADTQYF. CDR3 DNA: TGTGCCAGCAGCTACCGGGACAGGGGTGCAGATACGCAGTATTTT.

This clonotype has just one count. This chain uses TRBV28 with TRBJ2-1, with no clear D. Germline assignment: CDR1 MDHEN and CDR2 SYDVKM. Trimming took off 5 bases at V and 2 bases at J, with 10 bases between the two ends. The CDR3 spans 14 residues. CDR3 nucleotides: TGTGCCAGCAGTCACAAAAGGGCCTACAATGAGCAGTTCTTC. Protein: CASSHKRAYNEQFF.

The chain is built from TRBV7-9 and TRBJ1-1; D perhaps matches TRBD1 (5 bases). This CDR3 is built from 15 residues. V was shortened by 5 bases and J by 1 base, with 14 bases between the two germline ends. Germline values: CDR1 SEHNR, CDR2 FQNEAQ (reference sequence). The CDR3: CASSGKTGANTEAFF. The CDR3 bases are TGTGCCAGCAGCGGAAAAACAGGAGCGAACACTGAAGCTTTCTTT. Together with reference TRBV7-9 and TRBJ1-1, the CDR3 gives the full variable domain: DTGVSQNPRHKITKRGQNVTFRCDPISEHNRLYWYRQTLGQGPEFLTYFQNEAQLEKSRLLSDRFSAERPKGSFSTLEIQRTEQGDSAMYLCASSGKTGANTEAFFGQGTRLTVV.

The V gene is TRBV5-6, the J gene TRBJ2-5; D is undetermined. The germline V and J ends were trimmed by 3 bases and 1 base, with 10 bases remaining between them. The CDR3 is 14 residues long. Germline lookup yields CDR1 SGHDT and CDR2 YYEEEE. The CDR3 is CASSSTVSQETQYF. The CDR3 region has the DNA TGTGCCAGCAGCTCGACTGTCTCCCAAGAGACCCAGTACTTC.

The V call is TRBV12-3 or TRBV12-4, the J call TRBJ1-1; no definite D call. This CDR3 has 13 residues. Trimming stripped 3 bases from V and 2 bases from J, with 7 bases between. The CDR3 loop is CASSFPRNTEAFF. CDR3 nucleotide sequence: TGTGCCAGCAGTTTTCCCAGAAACACTGAAGCTTTCTTT.

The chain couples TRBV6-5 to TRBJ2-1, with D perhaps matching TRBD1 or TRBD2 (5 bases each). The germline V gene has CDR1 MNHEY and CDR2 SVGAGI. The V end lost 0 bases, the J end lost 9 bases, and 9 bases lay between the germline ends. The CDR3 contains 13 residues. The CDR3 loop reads CASSYSNGGEQFF. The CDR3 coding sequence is TGTGCCAGCAGTTACTCGAATGGGGGTGAGCAGTTCTTC.

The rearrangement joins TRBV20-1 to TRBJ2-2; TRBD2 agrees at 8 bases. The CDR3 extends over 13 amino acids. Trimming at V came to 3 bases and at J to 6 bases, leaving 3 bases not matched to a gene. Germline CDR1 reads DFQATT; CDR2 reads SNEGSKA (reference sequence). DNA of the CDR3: TGCAGTGCTAGCGGGAGGGCGGCCGGGGAGCTGTTTTTT. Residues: CSASGRAAGELFF.

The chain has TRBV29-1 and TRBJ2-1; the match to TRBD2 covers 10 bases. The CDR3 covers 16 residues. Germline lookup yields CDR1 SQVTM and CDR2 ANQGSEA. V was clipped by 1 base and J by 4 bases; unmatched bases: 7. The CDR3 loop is CSVEAELAGVYNEQFF. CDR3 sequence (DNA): TGCAGCGTTGAAGCGGAGCTAGCGGGGGTTTACAATGAGCAGTTCTTC.

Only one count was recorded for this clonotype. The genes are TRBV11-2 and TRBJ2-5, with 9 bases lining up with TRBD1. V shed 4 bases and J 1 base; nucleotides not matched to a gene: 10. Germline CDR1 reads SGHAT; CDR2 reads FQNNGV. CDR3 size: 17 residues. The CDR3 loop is CASSSPAGQGTQETQYF. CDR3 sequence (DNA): TGTGCCAGCAGCTCTCCGGCGGGACAGGGCACCCAAGAGACCCAGTACTTC. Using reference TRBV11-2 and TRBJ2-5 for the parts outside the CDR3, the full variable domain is EAGVAQSPRYKIIEKRQSVAFWCNPISGHATLYWYQQILGQGPKLLIQFQNNGVVDDSQLPKDRFSAERLKGVDSTLKIQPAKLEDSAVYLCASSSPAGQGTQETQYFGPGTRLLVL.